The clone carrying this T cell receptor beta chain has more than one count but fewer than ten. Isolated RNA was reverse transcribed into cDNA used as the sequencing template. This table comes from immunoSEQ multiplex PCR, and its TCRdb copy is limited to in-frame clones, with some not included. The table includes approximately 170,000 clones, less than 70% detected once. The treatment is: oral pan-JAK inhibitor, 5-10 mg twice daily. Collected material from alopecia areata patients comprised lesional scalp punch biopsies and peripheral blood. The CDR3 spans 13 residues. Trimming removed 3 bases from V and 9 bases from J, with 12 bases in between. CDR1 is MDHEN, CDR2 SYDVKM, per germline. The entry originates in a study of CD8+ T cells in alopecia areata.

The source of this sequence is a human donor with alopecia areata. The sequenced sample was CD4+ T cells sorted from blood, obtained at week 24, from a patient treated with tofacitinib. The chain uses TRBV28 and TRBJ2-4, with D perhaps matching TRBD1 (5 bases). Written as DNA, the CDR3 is TGTGCCAGCAGTTTGTCCCAGGGTGTCATTCAGTACTTC. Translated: CASSLSQGVIQYF. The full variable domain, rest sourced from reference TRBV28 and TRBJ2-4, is DVKVTQSSRYLVKRTGEKVFLECVQDMDHENMFWYRQDPGLGLRLIYFSYDVKMKEKGDIPEGYSVSREKKERFSLILESASTNQTSMYLCASSLSQGVIQYFGAGTRLSVL.